The present T cell receptor beta chain was sequenced within a study of beta chain features in type 1 diabetes. The overall study: Sorted cells, approximately 100,000,000 in number, were examined across all samples.

Sorting of CD4+ naive, central memory, regulatory and stem cell-like memory cells was performed via CD45RO/CCR7/CD25/CD127/CD95/CD27. Germline V gives CDR1 GTSNPN, CDR2 SVGIG (reference sequence). The CDR3 covers 16 residues. V shed 3 bases and J 2 bases; nucleotides not matched to a gene: 11. Regarding this clone: Its antigen remains unidentified.

TCRB transcripts that were expressed got sequenced, as all of the isolated RNA had been reverse transcribed. Produced via immunoSEQ multiplex PCR; TCRdb's table is partial and in-frame only. The sample shows 300,000 to 350,000 clones, about 18% of them seen only once. General study findings and limits: Any role of HLA type in TCRB rearrangement remained unresolved here.

The source of this sequence is a woman aged 18-30 years in good health. The chain uses TRBV30 and TRBJ2-5, with TRBD2 matching 8 bases. Sequencing input: naive CD4+ T cells from blood. The CDR3 DNA is TGTGCCTGGAGAGGTCGTGCGGGGGGCCAACAAGAGACCCAGTACTTC. Translating gives CAWRGRAGGQQETQYF. The whole variable domain, filled in from reference TRBV30 and TRBJ2-5, reads SQTIHQWPATLVQPVGSPLSLECTVEGTSNPNLYWYRQAAGRGLQLLFYSVGIGQISSEVPQNLSASRPQDRQFILSSKKLLLSDSGFYLCAWRGRAGGQQETQYFGPGTRLLVL.